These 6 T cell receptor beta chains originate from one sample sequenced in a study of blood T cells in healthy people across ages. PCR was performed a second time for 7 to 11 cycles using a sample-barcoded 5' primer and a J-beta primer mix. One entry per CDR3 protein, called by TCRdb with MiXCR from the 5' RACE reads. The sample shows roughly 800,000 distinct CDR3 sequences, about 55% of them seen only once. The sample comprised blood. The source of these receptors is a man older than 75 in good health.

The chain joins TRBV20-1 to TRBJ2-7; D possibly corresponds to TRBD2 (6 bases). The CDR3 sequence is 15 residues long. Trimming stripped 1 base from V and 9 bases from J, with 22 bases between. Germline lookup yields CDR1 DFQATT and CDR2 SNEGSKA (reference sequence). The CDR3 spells CSARGALEGQRGQYF. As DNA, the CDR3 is TGCAGTGCTAGAGGCGCGTTGGAGGGGCAGAGAGGGCAGTACTTC.

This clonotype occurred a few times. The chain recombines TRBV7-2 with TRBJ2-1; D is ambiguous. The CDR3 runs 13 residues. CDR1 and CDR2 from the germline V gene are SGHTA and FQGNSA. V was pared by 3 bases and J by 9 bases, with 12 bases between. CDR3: CASSFFLGFEQFF. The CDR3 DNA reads TGTGCCAGCAGCTTTTTCCTAGGGTTTGAGCAGTTCTTC.

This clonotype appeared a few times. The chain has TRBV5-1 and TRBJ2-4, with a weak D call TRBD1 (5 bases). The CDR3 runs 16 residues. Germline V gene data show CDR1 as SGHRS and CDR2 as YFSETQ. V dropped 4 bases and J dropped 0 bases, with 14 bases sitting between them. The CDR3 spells CASSPQEFVAKNIQYF. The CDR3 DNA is TGCGCCAGCAGCCCACAGGAGTTCGTAGCCAAAAACATTCAGTACTTC.

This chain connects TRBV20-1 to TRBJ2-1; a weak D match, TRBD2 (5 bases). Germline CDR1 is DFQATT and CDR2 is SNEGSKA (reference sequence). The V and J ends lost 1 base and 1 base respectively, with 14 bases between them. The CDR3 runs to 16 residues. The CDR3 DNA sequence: TGCAGTGCTAGAGTTAGGACTCCGTTTTCCTACAATGAGCAGTTCTTC. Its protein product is CSARVRTPFSYNEQFF.

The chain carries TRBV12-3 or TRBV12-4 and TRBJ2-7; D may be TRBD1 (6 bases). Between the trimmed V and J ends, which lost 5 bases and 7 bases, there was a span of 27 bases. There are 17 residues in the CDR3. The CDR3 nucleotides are TGTGCCAGCAGTCCCCAAAACCCGGGACAAACCTACAATGAGCAGTACTTC. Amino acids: CASSPQNPGQTYNEQYF.

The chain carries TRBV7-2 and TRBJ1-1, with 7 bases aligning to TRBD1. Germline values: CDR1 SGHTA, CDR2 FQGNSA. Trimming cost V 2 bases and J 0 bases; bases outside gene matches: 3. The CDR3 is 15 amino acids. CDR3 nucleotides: TGTGCCAGCAGCTTATTGGGGACAGTGAACACTGAAGCTTTCTTT. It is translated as CASSLLGTVNTEAFF.